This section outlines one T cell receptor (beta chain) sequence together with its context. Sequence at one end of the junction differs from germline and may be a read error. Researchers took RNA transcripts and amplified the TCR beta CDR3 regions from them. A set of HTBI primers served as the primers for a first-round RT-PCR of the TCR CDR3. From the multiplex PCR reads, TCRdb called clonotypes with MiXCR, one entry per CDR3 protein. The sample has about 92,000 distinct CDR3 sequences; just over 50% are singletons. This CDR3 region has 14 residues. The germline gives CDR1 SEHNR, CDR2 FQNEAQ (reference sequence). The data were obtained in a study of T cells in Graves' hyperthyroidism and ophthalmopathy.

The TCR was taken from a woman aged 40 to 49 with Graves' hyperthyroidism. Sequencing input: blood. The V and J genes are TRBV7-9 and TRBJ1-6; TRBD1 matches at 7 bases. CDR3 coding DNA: TGTGCCAGCAGTCAGGACAGGTCGCATTCACCCCTCTACTTT. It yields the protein CASSQDRSHSPLYF.